The 13 T cell receptor beta chains listed next were all sequenced from one sample in a study of blood T cell repertoires in COVID-19 (TCRdb year 2020). Library creation used the immunoSEQ multiplex PCR assay. TCRdb carries this immuneACCESS record with in-frame sequences only. Its versions omit some clonotypes, under half of them owing to an unresolved V gene in the studies checked, with the rest unexplained. The sample table holds about 400,000 clones, of which approximately 87% were seen once. The ten top clones hold approximately 1% of the sample. The sequencing sample was made of PBMCs or T cells enriched from blood (not recorded which). These receptors were taken from a woman between 25 and 40 years old with acute COVID-19.

About this clone itself: Its ends do not fully match the called genes, so a read error is possible. The gene calls are TRBV5-1 and TRBJ2-7; 7 bases are a match to TRBD2. This CDR3 is 13 amino acids long. Germline V CDR1 and CDR2: SGHRS, YFSETQ. Here the CDR3 reads CASTNPGGGETCF. The CDR3 nucleotides are TGCGCCAGCACTAACCCTGGCGGGGGAGAGACTTGCTTC.

The chain combines TRBV12-5 with TRBJ2-3, with D tentatively TRBD1 (6 bases). The V gene's germline CDR1 is LGHNT and CDR2 FRNRAP. Trimming removed 6 bases at V and 14 bases at J, with 18 bases between. The CDR3 loop spans 12 amino acids. CDR3 in amino acids: CASGTAWDMLYF. The CDR3 nucleotides are TGTGCTAGTGGGACCGCGTGGGACATGCTGTATTTT.

The chain links TRBV6-5 to TRBJ1-4; no firm D call. The V end was cut by 5 bases, the J end by 7 bases, with 14 bases between. In germline, CDR1 is MNHEY, CDR2 SVGAGI. CDR3 size: 14 residues. The CDR3 DNA is TGTGCCAGCAGTCCTCTGCACGCGTTTGAAAAACTGTTTTTT. It translates to CASSPLHAFEKLFF.

The genes are TRBV24-1 and TRBJ2-7; no clear D. CDR1 is KGHDR, CDR2 SFDVKD, per germline. The CDR3 consists of 19 residues. The germline V and J ends were trimmed by 3 bases and 3 bases, with 26 bases remaining between them. CDR3 nucleotides: TGTGCCACCAGTGATCCCTATAGACCTTGGGCAGTAAGCAACTACGAGCAGTACTTC. Encoded protein: CATSDPYRPWAVSNYEQYF.

The chain carries TRBV7-3 and TRBJ2-1; 9 bases map to TRBD2. Germline V gene sequence: CDR1 SGHTA, CDR2 FQGTGA. V dropped 6 bases and J dropped 4; count of bases not matched to a gene: 7. The CDR3 extends over 15 amino acids. The CDR3 is CASSQAGGQYNEQFF. The CDR3 bases are TGTGCCAGCAGTCAAGCGGGGGGCCAATACAATGAGCAGTTCTTC.

This clone was seen just once. J is TRBJ1-1 and V is TRBV9; D gene uncertain. Germline CDR1 SGDLS, CDR2 YYNGEE. The CDR3 spans 17 residues. Trimming took 3 bases from V and 0 from J, leaving 18 bases between them. The CDR3: CASSGREGGSMNTEAFF. The CDR3 DNA reads TGTGCCAGCAGCGGGAGAGAGGGTGGGAGCATGAACACTGAAGCTTTCTTT.

The chain employs TRBV6-1 and TRBJ2-2; no clear D gene. Germline CDR1 and CDR2: MNHNS and SASEGT. Trimming left V 1 base short and J 0 bases short, with 9 bases between. This CDR3 is built from 16 residues. The CDR3 is CASSEVVPTNTGELFF. The CDR3 coding sequence is TGTGCCAGCAGTGAAGTGGTGCCTACGAACACCGGGGAGCTGTTTTTT.

The sample holds one count of this clone. The CDR3 reads CASSSAGTGGPLRNQPQHF. CDR3 nucleotide sequence: TGTGCCAGCAGTTCCGCCGGGACAGGGGGCCCACTACGCAATCAGCCCCAGCATTTT. J is TRBJ1-5 and V is TRBV27, with 12 nucleotides matching TRBD1. Germline CDR1 is MNHEY and CDR2 is SMNVEV (reference sequence). The CDR3 has 19 residues. V trimming: 4 bases; J trimming: 2 bases; junction bases outside the gene matches: 12.

This clone was recorded only once. The rearrangement joins TRBV27 to TRBJ2-7; D may be TRBD1 (6 bases). V was trimmed by 5 bases and J by 3 bases, leaving 11 bases between them. The germline V gene has CDR1 MNHEY and CDR2 SMNVEV (reference sequence). The CDR3 has 13 residues. CDR3 protein: CASSLLGGYEQYF. The CDR3 DNA follows: TGTGCCAGCAGTCTCCTAGGGGGCTACGAGCAGTACTTC.

This clone came up once. V is TRBV6-5 and J is TRBJ2-2; 7 bases map to TRBD1. Trimming took 0 bases from V and 6 from J; bases not matched to a gene: 4. Germline values: CDR1 MNHEY, CDR2 SVGAGI. CDR3 length: 15 residues. The CDR3 region has the DNA TGTGCCAGCAGTTACTCGGCACAGGGGTCCGGGGAGCTGTTTTTT. Protein: CASSYSAQGSGELFF.

The J gene is TRBJ2-3, the V gene TRBV5-1; a weak D match, TRBD1 (6 bases). Per germline, CDR1 SGHRS and CDR2 YFSETQ. This CDR3 contains 15 residues. V dropped 4 bases and J dropped 2 bases, with 14 bases sitting between them. The chain's CDR3 is CASSAGTSYTDTQYF. CDR3 nucleotides: TGCGCCAGCAGCGCCGGGACAAGCTACACAGATACGCAGTATTTT.

V gene TRBV27 combines with J gene TRBJ2-2, with 7 positions matching TRBD1. Germline CDR1 and CDR2: MNHEY and SMNVEV (reference sequence). Trimming removed 6 bases from V and 6 bases from J; junction bases left unmatched: 4. There are 13 residues in the CDR3. CDR3 protein: CASRVGGPGELFF. CDR3 DNA sequence: TGTGCCAGCAGAGTAGGGGGCCCCGGGGAGCTGTTTTTT.

V gene TRBV11-2 combines with J gene TRBJ2-7, with 9 bases aligning to TRBD2. J gave up 0 bases and V 5 bases, and 8 bases lay outside the gene matches. The length of the CDR3 is 16 residues. CDR1 is SGHAT and CDR2 is FQNNGV in the germline V gene. CDR3 loop: CASSVLAGASSYEQYF. CDR3 nucleotide sequence: TGTGCCAGCAGCGTTTTAGCGGGGGCCAGCTCCTACGAGCAGTACTTC. Using reference TRBV11-2 and TRBJ2-7 for the parts outside the CDR3, the full variable domain is EAGVAQSPRYKIIEKRQSVAFWCNPISGHATLYWYQQILGQGPKLLIQFQNNGVVDDSQLPKDRFSAERLKGVDSTLKIQPAKLEDSAVYLCASSVLAGASSYEQYFGPGTRLTVT.